The TCR beta chain under discussion was sequenced for a study of blood T cell repertoires in COVID-19. In the study overall: Sites in the United States, Italy and Spain provided acute and convalescent COVID-19 samples. The cDNA or gDNA used as material had been derived from T cells, B-cell-depleted T cells, or PBMCs.

From germline, CDR1 is ENHRY and CDR2 SYGVKD. Deletions cut 11 bases from V and 2 bases from J, with 15 bases between. This CDR3 region has 13 residues. In the study's own analysis: Amplification of reference gene primers was used by the study to estimate nucleated cell counts. Assay used: immunoSEQ multiplex PCR; TCRdb lists only in-frame clones, some missing. The V and J calls and clone size come from that table; D and trimming were worked out from the DNA. The repertoire has about 210,000 clones, around 90% of them found once; the top ten carry 1% to 1.5%. This receptor was identified in a man aged 25 to 45 with acute or convalescent COVID-19. The specimen sequenced was peripheral blood. The chain joins TRBV10-3 to TRBJ2-5; unclear D gene. CDR3 in DNA: TGTGCCTATGCCCGGGTCCCTCAAGAGACCCAGTACTTC. Translation gives CAYARVPQETQYF.